The entry that follows covers one T cell receptor beta chain sequence. Its specificity is unknown. Produced via immunoSEQ multiplex PCR; TCRdb's table is partial and in-frame only. Of about 160,000 clones in the sample, around 92% were seen once. This entry comes from a study of T cell responses to AZD1222 COVID-19 vaccine. The CDR3 is 17 amino acids. From germline, CDR1 is SGHRS and CDR2 YFSETQ. Trimming shortened V by 0 bases and J by 6 bases, and 18 bases separated the two germline ends. Study results and limitations: Among vaccine-associated CD4 TCRs, coverage spanned spike, with dominance at 160-218 and 743-854. Only six people who got AZD1222 tested seropositive at baseline. Spike-specific TCR breadth and depth went up after people got two AZD1222 doses.

The origin of this receptor is an adult in good health. The chain carries TRBV5-1 and TRBJ1-4; D gene uncertain. This material consisted of peripheral blood, taken on day 0 of MenACWY control vaccination. The CDR3 loop is CASSLDVGATLDEKLFF. The CDR3 nucleotides read TGCGCCAGCAGCTTGGACGTAGGCGCTACGTTGGATGAAAAACTGTTTTTT.